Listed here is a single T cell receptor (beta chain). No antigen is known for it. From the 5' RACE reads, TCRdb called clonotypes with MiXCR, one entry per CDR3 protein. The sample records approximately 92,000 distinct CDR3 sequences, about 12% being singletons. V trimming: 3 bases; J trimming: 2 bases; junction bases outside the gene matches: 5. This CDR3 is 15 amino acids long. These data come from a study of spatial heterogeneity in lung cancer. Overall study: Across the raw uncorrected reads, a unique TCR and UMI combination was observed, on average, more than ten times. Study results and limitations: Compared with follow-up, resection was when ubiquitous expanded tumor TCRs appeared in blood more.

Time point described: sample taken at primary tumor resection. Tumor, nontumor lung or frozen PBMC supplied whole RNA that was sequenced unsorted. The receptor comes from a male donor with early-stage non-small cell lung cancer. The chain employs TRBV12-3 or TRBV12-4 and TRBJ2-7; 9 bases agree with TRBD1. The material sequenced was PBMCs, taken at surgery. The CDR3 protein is CASSFKGQGPYEQYF. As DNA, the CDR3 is TGTGCCAGCAGTTTTAAGGGACAGGGTCCCTACGAGCAGTACTTC.